A selection of T cell receptor beta chains follows, all from one sample in a study of blood T cells in healthy people across ages. TCRdb re-analysed the 5' RACE reads in MiXCR, keeping a single row per CDR3 protein. The top ten clones hold roughly 20% of a sample with 650,000 to 1,000,000 distinct CDR3 sequences, about half of them seen once. The sample comprised blood. The source is a man older than 75 in good health. The CDR3 runs from the conserved cysteine through the conserved F or W. A D gene is named only where the DNA matches it firmly. Clone size is not always given. Where it is, it says once, few, many or a class for expanded clones.

TRBD2,-,TRBJ2-7,TRBV2,TGTGCCAGTAGGGCTAGCGGTACCTACGAGCAGTACTTC,CASRASGTYEQYF
TRBD1,-,TRBJ2-3,TRBV20-1,TGCAGTGCTGCTGGGGGACAGGGGGACCTCACAGATACGCAGTATTTT,CSAAGGQGDLTDTQYF
TRBD1,few,TRBJ2-5,TRBV3-1,TGTGCCAGCAGCGGATCCGGGACAGCGAGCCAAGAGACCCAGTACTTC,CASSGSGTASQETQYF
-,-,TRBJ1-2,TRBV28,TGTGCCAGCAGTTTATGGGCACAGAACTATGGCTACACCTTC,CASSLWAQNYGYTF
-,-,TRBJ2-7,TRBV20-1,TGCAGTGCTGTGGGAGAACTCCCCTACGAGCAGTACTTC,CSAVGELPYEQYF
-,-,TRBJ1-1,TRBV5-1,TGCGCCAGCGGCCGGGACGGGAACACTGAAGCTTTCTTT,CASGRDGNTEAFF
TRBD2,-,TRBJ2-1,TRBV7-6,TGTGCCAGCAGCTTAGTGACTAGCGAGCCTTCTAACAATGAGCAGTTCTTC,CASSLVTSEPSNNEQFF
TRBD1,few,TRBJ2-7,TRBV30,TGTGCCTGGAGGCGCGGACAGGGGTACGAGCAGTACTTC,CAWRRGQGYEQYF
TRBD1,-,TRBJ2-5,TRBV27,TGTGCCAGCAGTGTGGATACAGGGGCGCGGAAGTACTTC,CASSVDTGARKYF
TRBD1,few,TRBJ2-4,TRBV20-1,TGCAGTGCTCAACCGGGACAGGGCCTTTTGACCAAAAACATTCAGTACTTC,CSAQPGQGLLTKNIQYF
-,-,TRBJ1-2,TRBV11-3,TGTGCCAGCAGCTTAGCCCGGGAAGGTAGTGGCTACACCTTC,CASSLAREGSGYTF
TRBD2,-,TRBJ2-5,TRBV10-3,TGTGCCATCAGCGATGACGGGGGGGTAGAGACCCAGTACTTC,CAISDDGGVETQYF
-,few,TRBJ2-3,TRBV20-1,TGCAGTGCCGTAGCCACAGATACGCAGTATTTT,CSAVATDTQYF
-,-,TRBJ1-2,TRBV12-3/TRBV12-4,TGTGCCAGCAGTTATACACGCGCGGCCGTTTCAGAGGGTGGCTACACCTTC,CASSYTRAAVSEGGYTF
TRBD1,-,TRBJ1-1,TRBV10-2,TGCGCCAGCAGTGGACCGGGACAGGGGTTTGGGTCTGAAGCTTTCTTT,CASSGPGQGFGSEAFF
TRBD1,few,TRBJ2-3,TRBV29-1,TGCAGCGTGAGGGACAGGCGGAACACAGATACGCAGTATTTT,CSVRDRRNTDTQYF
-,-,TRBJ2-7,TRBV29-1,TGCAGCGTCGCGAGCGGTTACAATGAGCAGTACTTC,CSVASGYNEQYF
TRBD2,-,TRBJ2-1,TRBV7-3,TGTGCCAGCAGCTGGGGGCTAGCGGGAGGAGGCAATGAGCAGTTCTTC,CASSWGLAGGGNEQFF
TRBD1,-,TRBJ2-7,TRBV12-3/TRBV12-4,TGTGCCAGCAGTTATCGGAAGGACAGGAAGGGCAACGAGCAGTACTTC,CASSYRKDRKGNEQYF
-,-,TRBJ2-7,TRBV7-2,TGTGCCAGCAGTGCCGGAAGGGACTACGAGCAGTACTTC,CASSAGRDYEQYF
TRBD2,-,TRBJ2-3,TRBV28,TGTGCCAGCAGTTTACCTCTAGCGGGAGGGTTGGATACGCAGTATTTT,CASSLPLAGGLDTQYF
TRBD1,-,TRBJ2-7,TRBV15,TGTGCCACCACCGAAGCGACAGGGATCTACGAGCAGTACTTC,CATTEATGIYEQYF
-,-,TRBJ2-7,TRBV12-3/TRBV12-4,TGTGCCAGCAGCCACCGGTATGGGGTAGTGGACGAGCAGTACTTC,CASSHRYGVVDEQYF
TRBD1,-,TRBJ1-2,TRBV9,TGTGCCAGCAGCGGGGGGGACAGGGCGCTCCTATCCTATGGCTACACCTTC,CASSGGDRALLSYGYTF
-,many,TRBJ1-2,TRBV7-6,TGTGCCAGCAGCTTAAAGGCAGGGGCCCAGTATGGCTACACCTTC,CASSLKAGAQYGYTF
TRBD2,few,TRBJ2-3,TRBV28,TGTGCCAGCAGTTTATTCCGGACTAGCCGCCCAGATACGCAGTATTTT,CASSLFRTSRPDTQYF
-,-,TRBJ1-2,TRBV4-3,TGCGCCAGCAGCCAAGAGGTCCACACCTCATATGGCTACACCTTC,CASSQEVHTSYGYTF
TRBD2,once,TRBJ2-3,TRBV3-1,TGTGCCAGCAGCCCGTCCGGGACTAGCGGGAACACGCAGTATTTT,CASSPSGTSGNTQYF
-,-,TRBJ2-7,TRBV11-2,TGTGCCAGCAGCTTTGGGCAGGGGCAGTACTTC,CASSFGQGQYF
TRBD1,once,TRBJ1-1,TRBV5-1,TGCGCCAGCAGCTCTCGGGGGGACAGGGGGCGTGATGAAGCTTTCTTT,CASSSRGDRGRDEAFF
-,few,TRBJ1-2,TRBV7-3,TGTGCCAGCAGCTTAAAGTTGAATACCGGCTACACCTTC,CASSLKLNTGYTF
TRBD2,-,TRBJ2-7,TRBV3-1,TGTGCCAGCAGCCAAGCCGGGACTACAGCCTACAATGAGCAGTACTTC,CASSQAGTTAYNEQYF
-,-,TRBJ1-1,TRBV5-1,TGCGCCAGCAGCCCGGGGGGGGAGGGGTACACTGAAGCTTTCTTT,CASSPGGEGYTEAFF
TRBD1,many,TRBJ1-6,TRBV3-1,TGTGCCAGCAGCCCAGCGGACAGGGGGAATTCACCCCTCCACTTT,CASSPADRGNSPLHF
-,-,TRBJ2-5,TRBV5-1,TGCGCCAGCAGCTGGGGGAACGGAGCCCAAGAGACCCAGTACTTC,CASSWGNGAQETQYF
-,few,TRBJ2-7,TRBV9,TGTGCCAGCAGCGTTTCCGGGACATTCAACGAGCAGTACTTC,CASSVSGTFNEQYF
-,-,TRBJ2-1,TRBV7-6,TGTGCCAGCAGCATAGTGCGCCAGCGGGTCCTCAATGAGCAGTTCTTC,CASSIVRQRVLNEQFF
TRBD1,few,TRBJ2-6,TRBV6-2/TRBV6-3,TGTGCCAGCAACACTGGACAGGGGGCCTTTGGGGCCAACGTCCTGACTTTC,CASNTGQGAFGANVLTF
TRBD1,-,TRBJ1-2,TRBV20-1,TGCAGTGCTAAGTTACAGGGGGACTATGGCTACACCTTC,CSAKLQGDYGYTF
-,few,TRBJ2-7,TRBV4-2,TGTGCCAGCAGCCAACCTCAGGGGATAAGCTCCTACGAGCAGTACTTC,CASSQPQGISSYEQYF
-,-,TRBJ2-7,TRBV20-1,TGCAGTGCTCGGGAGGGGGCCCGCTACGAGCAGTACTTC,CSAREGARYEQYF
TRBD2,few,TRBJ2-1,TRBV5-5,TGTGCCAGCAGTCGTTCCGGGACTAGCGGAACCTACAATGAGCAGTTCTTC,CASSRSGTSGTYNEQFF
-,-,TRBJ2-5,TRBV12-3/TRBV12-4,TGTGCCAGCACCCGGGTGTTCGGGCAAGAGACCCAGTACTTC,CASTRVFGQETQYF
TRBD2,-,TRBJ2-5,TRBV27,TGTGCCAGCAGTTTGGGCCGGGGAAGCGGGAGTTTGTACTTC,CASSLGRGSGSLYF
-,-,TRBJ2-2,TRBV7-9,TGTGCCAGCAGGGAGAGGGACTTCGGGGAGCTGTTTTTT,CASRERDFGELFF
TRBD1,-,TRBJ1-1,TRBV20-1,TGCAGTGGGGTTCGGACAGGGCTCACTGAAGCTTTCTTT,CSGVRTGLTEAFF
-,few,TRBJ2-7,TRBV7-2,TGTGCCAGCAGCTTAGTCTCTACAGGATACGAGCAGTACTTC,CASSLVSTGYEQYF
-,many,TRBJ2-1,TRBV12-3/TRBV12-4,TGTGCCAGCAGTTTTTGGGACAATGAGCAGTTCTTC,CASSFWDNEQFF